The rows below give T cell receptor beta chains drawn from one sample of a study of T cells after posttransplantation cyclophosphamide. The protocol was immunoSEQ multiplex PCR, while the TCRdb copy is restricted to in-frame clones and leaves out a portion. Of more than 2,500 clones in the sample, around 62% were seen once. The sequences come from PBMCs, collected 30 days after allogeneic stem cell transplant with posttransplant cyclophosphamide. The receptors derive from a male patient aged 60 to 75 who received an allogeneic stem cell transplant from a related donor and was CMV-positive. Some T cells may be graft donor cells. Both conserved end residues are part of each CDR3. A D gene is named only where the DNA matches it firmly. Clone size is not always given. Where it is, it says once, few, many or a class for expanded clones.

>TRBV7-8|medium-sized|TRBJ2-1|.
CASRRYNEQFF
TGTGCCAGCAGGCGCTACAATGAGCAGTTCTTC
>TRBV5-4|.|TRBJ1-1|TRBD1
CASSLEGQGARNSEAFF
TGTGCCAGCAGCTTGGAGGGACAGGGGGCGCGGAACAGTGAAGCTTTCTTT
>TRBV11-3|.|TRBJ2-7|TRBD2
CASSPGLALSYEQYF
TGTGCCAGCAGCCCCGGACTAGCGCTGTCCTACGAGCAGTACTTC
>TRBV29-1|.|TRBJ2-7|.
CSGGQGGNEQYF
TGCAGTGGCGGACAGGGAGGGAACGAGCAGTACTTC
>TRBV7-9|few|TRBJ2-2|.
CASSPPVNTGELFF
TGTGCCAGCAGCCCACCAGTGAACACCGGGGAGCTGTTTTTT
>TRBV5-1|.|TRBJ2-5|TRBD1
CASSFRDRVPQETQYF
TGCGCCAGCAGCTTCCGGGACAGGGTCCCCCAAGAGACCCAGTACTTC
>TRBV11-3|few|TRBJ1-3|TRBD1
CASSSRQGGDERGNTIYF
TGTGCCAGCAGCTCGAGACAGGGGGGAGACGAAAGAGGAAACACCATATATTTT
>TRBV30|.|TRBJ1-2|.
CAWSRDRPYGYTF
TGTGCCTGGAGTCGAGACAGGCCGTATGGCTACACCTTC
>TRBV9|.|TRBJ2-1|TRBD2
CASSARLASVTEQFF
TGTGCCAGCAGCGCCCGACTAGCGTCTGTTACTGAGCAGTTCTTC
>TRBV6-1|.|TRBJ2-1|TRBD1
CASRGQRSSYNEQFF
TGTGCCAGCAGGGGACAGCGCAGCTCCTACAATGAGCAGTTCTTC
>TRBV19|.|TRBJ2-1|.
CASSLNKRSSYNEQFF
TGTGCCAGTAGCCTCAACAAGCGGAGCTCCTACAATGAGCAGTTCTTC
>TRBV4-3|.|TRBJ1-6|.
CASSQDSRGSNSPLHF
TGCGCCAGCAGCCAAGATTCCCGCGGATCCAATTCCCCCCTCCACTTT
>TRBV5-1|.|TRBJ1-4|TRBD1
CASSQDRGGSEKLFF
TGCGCCAGCAGCCAAGACAGGGGAGGTAGTGAAAAACTGTTTTTT
>TRBV7-8|.|TRBJ2-1|TRBD2
CASSLAGLAGNEQFF
TGTGCCAGCAGCTTAGCAGGACTAGCGGGTAATGAGCAGTTCTTC
>TRBV5-5|.|TRBJ1-2|TRBD1
CASSFRQGDYGYTF
TGTGCCAGCAGCTTCCGACAGGGCGACTATGGCTACACCTTC
>TRBV5-4|.|TRBJ2-7|.
CASSFSRSYEQYF
TGTGCCAGCAGCTTCTCCCGCTCCTACGAGCAGTACTTC
>TRBV7-9|.|TRBJ2-5|TRBD1
CASSFVEDRGDETQYF
TGTGCCAGCAGCTTTGTGGAGGACAGGGGGGATGAGACCCAGTACTTC
>TRBV7-2|.|TRBJ2-5|.
CASSLQVVPEETQYF
TGTGCCAGCAGCCTACAGGTCGTACCTGAAGAGACCCAGTACTTC
>TRBV27|.|TRBJ1-5|TRBD1
CASSFTGVGQPQHF
TGTGCCAGCAGTTTTACAGGGGTAGGGCAGCCCCAGCATTTT
>TRBV19|.|TRBJ2-2|TRBD1
CASSPTGAGTGELFF
TGTGCCAGTAGCCCGACAGGGGCGGGCACCGGGGAGCTGTTTTTT
>TRBV12-5|.|TRBJ2-5|.
CASGLNTGQETQYF
TGTGCTAGTGGTTTGAATACAGGGCAGGAGACCCAGTACTTC
>TRBV15|.|TRBJ2-7|.
CATSRQGRWNEQYF
TGTGCCACCAGCAGACAGGGCAGGTGGAACGAGCAGTACTTC
>TRBV9|.|TRBJ1-1|.
CASSPAWGGKAFF
TGTGCCAGCAGCCCAGCCTGGGGGGGCAAAGCTTTCTTT
>TRBV6-5|.|TRBJ1-3|.
CASSYSRQVGNTIYF
TGTGCCAGCAGTTACTCGAGACAGGTCGGAAACACCATATATTTT
>TRBV6-6|medium-sized|TRBJ2-3|TRBD2
CASSYSSGTTQYF
TGTGCCAGCAGTTACTCTAGCGGGACGACGCAGTATTTT
>TRBV5-1|.|TRBJ2-7|.
CASSFGQGIYEQYF
TGCGCCAGCAGCTTCGGGCAGGGAATCTACGAGCAGTACTTC
>TRBV7-8|few|TRBJ2-5|.
CASSLKRVQETQYF
TGTGCCAGCAGCCTAAAGCGGGTCCAAGAGACCCAGTACTTC
>TRBV18|.|TRBJ1-4|TRBD1
CASSPGTGIENEKLFF
TGTGCCAGCTCACCGGGGACAGGGATCGAAAATGAAAAACTGTTTTTT
>TRBV6-4|.|TRBJ1-2|TRBD1
CASSDSLMWHWDRFSHGYTF
TGTGCCAGCAGTGACTCTCTGATGTGGCATTGGGACAGATTTTCCCATGGCTACACCTTC
>TRBV4-3|few|TRBJ1-4|TRBD1
CASSQEGTGFEKLFF
TGCGCCAGCAGCCAAGAAGGGACAGGGTTTGAAAAACTGTTTTTT
>TRBV5-1|.|TRBJ2-2|.
CASSLRTATGELFF
TGCGCCAGCAGCTTGCGGACAGCCACCGGGGAGCTGTTTTTT